These 27 T cell receptor beta chains were all obtained from the same sample, sequenced in a study of T cell responses to AZD1222 COVID-19 vaccine. Clones were read by immunoSEQ multiplex PCR, and TCRdb kept only the in-frame ones, dropping some. The data hold 110,000 or so clones, with more than 75% observed a single time. The sequencing here drew on peripheral blood, taken 28 days after the second AZD1222 dose. Source of these receptors: an adult who received the AZD1222 COVID-19 vaccine.

CDR3 amino acids: CASSSPGTSYEQYF. CDR3 nucleotides: TGTGCCAGCAGTTCCCCGGGTACCTCCTACGAGCAGTACTTC. This chain joins TRBV6-6 and TRBJ2-7; D gene unclear. The ends were cut back, 4 bases at V and 0 bases at J, with 10 bases in the middle. Germline V gene sequence: CDR1 MNHNY, CDR2 SVGAGI (reference sequence). The CDR3 contains 14 residues.

As DNA, the CDR3 is TGTGCCAGCAGCGTAGGGCTCGCGGGAGTGGTTATAGATACGCAGTATTTT. Its protein is CASSVGLAGVVIDTQYF. The chain uses TRBV9 and TRBJ2-3, with 7 nucleotides matching TRBD2. This CDR3 is built from 17 residues. The junction had 12 bases not matched to a gene; V was cut back by 0 bases and J by 5 bases. The germline CDR1 and CDR2 sequences are SGDLS and YYNGEE.

CDR3 DNA sequence: TGTGCCAGCAGCTTGTCGGTGGTTGTTGGCACTGAAGCTTTCTTT. Protein sequence: CASSLSVVVGTEAFF. The chain employs TRBV5-8 and TRBJ1-1; D is uncertain. This CDR3 spans 15 amino acids. Germline assignment: CDR1 SGHTS and CDR2 YDEGEE. The V and J ends lost 1 base and 4 bases respectively, with 14 bases between them.

The CDR3 DNA follows: TGTGCCAGCAGCCGCGAGACTGGGGCCAACGTCCTGACTTTC. Amino acid sequence: CASSRETGANVLTF. V and J are TRBV5-4 and TRBJ2-6; D not certain. This CDR3 is 14 amino acids long. Deletions cut 4 bases from V and 2 bases from J, with 7 bases between. CDR1 SGHNT and CDR2 YYREEE come from the germline V gene (reference sequence).

This chain links TRBV6-5 with TRBJ1-2, with D hard to call. The CDR3 has 15 amino acids. Per germline, CDR1 MNHEY and CDR2 SVGAGI. V was cut by 0 bases and J by 7 bases, with 15 bases left in between. As DNA, the CDR3 is TGTGCCAGCAGTTACTCGGAAACGGGCCGAGGTGGCTACACCTTC. Amino acid sequence: CASSYSETGRGGYTF.

The chain combines TRBV25-1 with TRBJ1-1; a weak D match, TRBD1 (5 bases). Trimming removed 6 bases from V and 0 bases from J, with 11 bases in between. CDR1 and CDR2 from the germline V gene are MGHDK and SYGVNS. This CDR3 has 14 residues. The CDR3 reads CASSQPGMNTEAFF. CDR3 nucleotides: TGTGCCAGCAGCCAACCAGGGATGAACACTGAAGCTTTCTTT.

This chain uses TRBV20-1 with TRBJ2-7; D is undetermined. The CDR3 has 11 amino acids. The V gene's germline CDR1 is DFQATT and CDR2 SNEGSKA (reference sequence). Trimming took off 5 bases at V and 4 bases at J, with 9 bases between the two ends. The CDR3 protein is CSAQDRYEQYF. The CDR3 nucleotides read TGCAGTGCTCAGGATCGGTACGAGCAGTACTTC.

The chain couples TRBV11-3 to TRBJ2-3; 11 bases line up with TRBD2. CDR1 and CDR2 (germline): SGHNT, YENEEA. V shed 5 bases and J 4 bases; nucleotides not matched to a gene: 5. This CDR3 region has 15 residues. This CDR3 is CASSMVAGGPDTQYF. The CDR3 coding sequence is TGTGCCAGCAGCATGGTAGCGGGAGGGCCAGATACGCAGTATTTT.

This clone occurred a few times. The chain employs TRBV20-1 and TRBJ2-4; 11 bases map to TRBD2. Trimming cost V 3 bases and J 2 bases; bases outside gene matches: 21. CDR1 is DFQATT and CDR2 is SNEGSKA in the germline V gene (reference sequence). The CDR3 runs 21 residues. The CDR3 coding sequence is TGCAGTGCTAGTAAACTAGCGGGAGATGAGCCTCTTCGGGGGACCAAAAACATTCAGTACTTC. Residues: CSASKLAGDEPLRGTKNIQYF.

The chain carries TRBV19 and TRBJ1-1; TRBD1 is a possible D gene (6 bases). CDR3 length equals 14 residues. Between the trimmed V and J ends, which lost 5 bases and 3 bases, there was a span of 13 bases. CDR1 LNHDA and CDR2 SQIVND come from the germline V gene (reference sequence). CDR3 loop: CASSSTGLDTEAFF. CDR3 sequence (DNA): TGTGCCAGTAGTTCCACAGGGCTAGACACTGAAGCTTTCTTT.

This clone was found once. The chain is built from TRBV11-2 and TRBJ2-7; 7 positions agree with TRBD2. Unmatched junction bases numbered 11, after V lost 2 bases and J lost 1 base. The CDR3 has 17 amino acids. Looked up from germline, CDR1 is SGHAT and CDR2 is FQNNGV. The CDR3 coding sequence is TGTGCCAGCAGCTTAAGTACGGGCGGGGGAGCGTCCTACGAGCAGTACTTC. It encodes CASSLSTGGGASYEQYF. Full variable domain (outside the CDR3, taken from reference TRBV11-2 and TRBJ2-7): EAGVAQSPRYKIIEKRQSVAFWCNPISGHATLYWYQQILGQGPKLLIQFQNNGVVDDSQLPKDRFSAERLKGVDSTLKIQPAKLEDSAVYLCASSLSTGGGASYEQYFGPGTRLTVT.

The chain carries TRBV7-6 and TRBJ2-3; TRBD2 matches 10 bases. V shed 3 bases and J 2 bases; nucleotides not matched to a gene: 14. The CDR3 length is 19 residues. Germline-derived CDR1 and CDR2 are SGHVS and FNYEAQ. CDR3 sequence reads: CASSFPTLPSGGVTDTQYF. The CDR3 DNA reads as TGTGCCAGCAGCTTCCCCACTTTACCTAGCGGGGGAGTCACAGATACGCAGTATTTT.

J is TRBJ1-1 and V is TRBV13; D call uncertain. The CDR3 runs 16 residues. CDR1 and CDR2 (germline): PRHDT, FYEKMQ (reference sequence). Trimming left V 5 bases short and J 4 bases short, with 20 bases between. CDR3 protein: CASSHVNQVWFTEAFF. The CDR3 DNA sequence: TGTGCCAGCAGCCACGTCAACCAAGTTTGGTTCACTGAAGCTTTCTTT.

V and J are TRBV6-5 and TRBJ1-2; perhaps TRBD1 as D (6 bases). Trimming left V 11 bases short and J 6 bases short, with 16 bases between. The CDR3 extends over 12 amino acids. Germline values: CDR1 MNHEY, CDR2 SVGAGI. Here the CDR3 DNA reads TGTGCCGGCTCAGAGGGGGGCCATGGCTACACCTTC. Its translation is CAGSEGGHGYTF.

The rearrangement links TRBV11-2 to TRBJ2-3; 7 bases are shared with TRBD2. Germline V gene data show CDR1 as SGHAT and CDR2 as FQNNGV. V was clipped by 5 bases and J by 0 bases; unmatched bases: 8. The CDR3 spans 16 residues. The CDR3 DNA is TGTGCCAGCAGCCTCATGATAGCGGGTAGCACAGATACGCAGTATTTT. As protein: CASSLMIAGSTDTQYF.

The chain joins TRBV9 to TRBJ1-2; TRBD1 is a possible D gene (5 bases). The CDR3 is made up of 16 amino acids. V was clipped by 0 bases and J by 1 base, with 13 bases between them. Germline V gene sequence: CDR1 SGDLS, CDR2 YYNGEE. The CDR3 spells CASSVGGTEFNYGYTF. CDR3 bases: TGTGCCAGCAGCGTAGGAGGGACGGAGTTTAACTATGGCTACACCTTC.

This rearrangement joins TRBV25-1 to TRBJ2-1; 7 bases line up with TRBD1. This CDR3 is 13 amino acids long. Trimming cost V 6 bases and J 10 bases; bases outside gene matches: 9. Germline CDR1 MGHDK, CDR2 SYGVNS. The DNA for the CDR3 is TGTGCCAGCAGCGCCGGACTCAGGGGGGAGCAGTTCTTC. Encoded protein: CASSAGLRGEQFF.

Here the CDR3 reads CASNGGLAGGLSYNEQFF. In DNA, the CDR3 is TGCGCCAGCAACGGGGGACTAGCGGGAGGCCTTTCCTACAATGAGCAGTTCTTC. The chain combines TRBV5-1 with TRBJ2-1; 15 nucleotides line up with TRBD2. The CDR3 is 18 residues long. V lost 6 bases and J lost 1; bases outside the gene matches: 8. Germline-derived CDR1 and CDR2 are SGHRS and YFSETQ.

V gene TRBV7-2 combines with J gene TRBJ1-3; the match to TRBD1 covers 9 bases. The V gene end was trimmed by 1 base and the J gene end by 4 bases; junction bases not matched to a gene: 11. Per germline, CDR1 SGHTA and CDR2 FQGNSA. This CDR3 comprises 18 residues. The CDR3 protein is CASSLEGGQGISGNTIYF. CDR3 coding DNA: TGTGCCAGCAGCTTAGAAGGCGGACAGGGGATATCGGGAAACACCATATATTTT.

In its sample, this clone was seen once. The genes are TRBV9 and TRBJ1-1; TRBD1 agrees at 7 bases. Trimming at V came to 4 bases and at J to 0 bases, leaving 3 bases not matched to a gene. Germline CDR1 reads SGDLS; CDR2 reads YYNGEE. The CDR3 loop spans 14 amino acids. The CDR3 reads CASSLDRMNTEAFF. CDR3 nucleotides: TGTGCCAGCAGCTTGGACAGGATGAACACTGAAGCTTTCTTT. Variable domain in full (rest from reference TRBV9 and TRBJ1-1): DSGVTQTPKHLITATGQRVTLRCSPRSGDLSVYWYQQSLDQGLQFLIQYYNGEERAKGNILERFSAQQFPDLHSELNLSSLELGDSALYFCASSLDRMNTEAFFGQGTRLTVV.

V is TRBV3-1 (or the pseudogene TRBV3-2) and J is TRBJ2-3; D gene ambiguous. This CDR3 contains 13 residues. The V gene's germline CDR1 is LGHDT and CDR2 YNNKEL (reference sequence). Trimming took 1 base from V and 2 from J, leaving 4 bases between them. For the CDR3, the DNA is TGTGCCAGCAGCCAAGCCCTCACAGATACGCAGTATTTT. Amino acids: CASSQALTDTQYF.

The chain employs TRBV27 and TRBJ2-7; D may be TRBD2 (5 bases). Germline CDR1 MNHEY, CDR2 SMNVEV (reference sequence). The CDR3 is 13 amino acids. V was trimmed by 6 bases and J by 9 bases, leaving 18 bases between them. CDR3 residues: CASSWNRPEGQYF. For the CDR3, the DNA is TGTGCCAGCAGCTGGAACCGACCCGAGGGGCAGTACTTC.

This chain uses TRBV27 with TRBJ1-6; a weak D match, TRBD1 (6 bases). The V gene lost 6 bases and the J gene lost 4 bases, with 13 bases spanning the gap. Per germline, CDR1 MNHEY and CDR2 SMNVEV (reference sequence). The CDR3 covers 15 residues. This CDR3 is CASRGTDSYNSPLHF. The CDR3 nucleotides are TGTGCCAGCAGGGGGACGGACAGTTATAATTCACCCCTCCACTTT.

This rearrangement joins TRBV10-3 to TRBJ2-7; 10 positions match TRBD2. The CDR3 sequence is 16 residues long. From germline, CDR1 is ENHRY and CDR2 SYGVKD. V was pared by 0 bases and J by 5 bases, with 7 bases of the junction left unmatched. CDR3: CAISESPAGGLDEQYF. CDR3 nucleotide sequence: TGTGCCATCAGTGAGTCACCAGCGGGAGGGCTCGACGAGCAGTACTTC.

The V call is TRBV28, the J call TRBJ2-4; 14 bases fit TRBD2. Trimming cost V 6 bases and J 8 bases; bases outside gene matches: 12. The CDR3 totals 17 residues. The germline gives CDR1 MDHEN, CDR2 SYDVKM. CDR3: CASSSMGLAGVRDIQYF. CDR3 DNA: TGTGCCAGCAGCTCCATGGGACTAGCGGGAGTTAGGGACATTCAGTACTTC.

The gene calls are TRBV15 and TRBJ2-3; 7 bases fit TRBD1. V gave up 0 bases and J gave up 1 base; unmatched junction bases: 4. CDR1 is LNHNV and CDR2 is YYDKDF in the germline V gene (reference sequence). This CDR3 region has 16 residues. CDR3: CATSREYRGGTDTQYF. In DNA form, the CDR3 reads TGTGCCACCAGCAGAGAATACAGGGGCGGCACAGATACGCAGTATTTT.

The V gene is TRBV7-2, the J gene TRBJ2-7; 8 nucleotides agree with TRBD2. J was trimmed by 0 bases and V by 5 bases; bases with no gene match: 6. The CDR3 is 15 residues long. The germline CDR1 and CDR2 sequences are SGHTA and FQGNSA. CDR3 in amino acids: CASSLGAGGSYEQYF. CDR3 sequence (DNA): TGTGCCAGCAGCCTGGGGGCGGGGGGCTCCTACGAGCAGTACTTC.